Listed below are T cell receptor beta chains from one sample, sequenced in a study of neurological immune-mediated disorders. TCRdb reprocessed the 5' RACE reads with MiXCR, giving one entry per CDR3 protein. The table records 54,000 or so distinct CDR3 sequences, over 3.5% of them present only once. Sequencing was performed on PBMCs. The source is a man between 60 and 75 years old with multiple sclerosis. The CDR3 runs from the conserved cysteine through the conserved F or W. D genes are given only for firm matches. Some rows mark clone size as missing; the rest say once, few, many or name a class of expanded clone.

d_call | j_call | clone_size | v_call | cdr3_aa | cdr3_nt
TRBD2 | TRBJ2-2 | many | TRBV20-1 | CSARTRGGNGELFF | TGCAGTGCTAGAACCCGGGGGGGCAACGGGGAGCTGTTTTTT
. | TRBJ2-3 | many | TRBV20-1 | CSAPGEAVLDTQYF | TGCAGTGCCCCAGGGGAGGCTGTTTTAGATACGCAGTATTTT
. | TRBJ1-6 | many | TRBV15 | CATSRGHSNSPLHF | TGTGCCACCAGCAGAGGACACAGTAATTCACCCCTCCACTTT
TRBD2 | TRBJ2-3 | many | TRBV7-9 | CAAGTRLTDTQYF | TGTGCCGCGGGGACTAGGCTCACAGATACGCAGTATTTT
TRBD2 | TRBJ2-5 | many | TRBV29-1 | CSVGRAGKGETQYF | TGCAGCGTCGGGAGGGCAGGGAAGGGAGAGACCCAGTACTTC
TRBD1 | TRBJ1-5 | many | TRBV20-1 | CSARDPDRGQGPQHF | TGCAGTGCTAGAGATCCGGACAGGGGCCAAGGGCCCCAGCATTTT
. | TRBJ1-1 | many | TRBV2 | CASRPPGGKNTEAFF | TGTGCCAGCAGGCCCCCAGGCGGGAAAAACACTGAAGCTTTCTTT
TRBD1 | TRBJ2-2 | many | TRBV27 | CASSWDTRQGSTGELFF | TGTGCCAGCAGTTGGGATACGAGACAGGGGAGCACCGGGGAGCTGTTTTTT
TRBD2 | TRBJ2-7 | many | TRBV5-1 | CASSFNGLAGISYEQYF | TGCGCCAGCAGCTTTAACGGACTAGCGGGGATCTCCTACGAGCAGTACTTC
. | TRBJ2-1 | many | TRBV6-5 | CASSYSTGIGSNEQFF | TGTGCCAGCAGTTACTCAACCGGGATCGGGTCCAATGAGCAGTTCTTC
. | TRBJ1-2 | . | TRBV10-3 | CAISERSFDYGYTF | TGTGCCATCAGTGAGAGGAGCTTTGACTATGGCTACACCTTC
. | TRBJ1-1 | . | TRBV9 | CASSSRTGGTEAFF | TGTGCCAGCAGCTCCAGGACTGGGGGCACTGAAGCTTTCTTT
. | TRBJ2-1 | many | TRBV5-6 | CASSPRRGRESSYNEQFF | TGTGCCAGCAGCCCGCGAAGGGGACGGGAGAGCTCCTACAATGAGCAGTTCTTC
. | TRBJ1-1 | many | TRBV14 | CASSHGRRGTEAFF | TGTGCCAGCAGCCACGGACGGCGGGGCACTGAAGCTTTCTTT
TRBD2 | TRBJ2-3 | many | TRBV9 | CASSPGRVSTDTQYF | TGTGCCAGCAGCCCGGGGAGGGTAAGCACAGATACGCAGTATTTT
. | TRBJ2-7 | large | TRBV10-3 | CAISPTGFNEQYF | TGTGCCATCAGCCCAACAGGGTTTAACGAGCAGTACTTC
. | TRBJ1-5 | many | TRBV7-8 | CASSLGPSSVQPQHF | TGTGCCAGCAGCCTAGGCCCCAGTTCGGTCCAGCCCCAGCATTTT
. | TRBJ2-2 | many | TRBV7-2 | CASSSPVLVTGELFF | TGTGCCAGCAGCTCCCCGGTTTTAGTTACCGGGGAGCTGTTTTTT
TRBD2 | TRBJ2-2 | many | TRBV3-1 | CASSSLGGRIETGELFF | TGTGCCAGCAGCTCCCTGGGAGGGAGAATAGAAACCGGGGAGCTGTTTTTT
TRBD2 | TRBJ2-1 | many | TRBV10-2 | CASSPGLAVNEQFF | TGCGCCAGCAGTCCGGGACTAGCGGTAAATGAGCAGTTCTTC
. | TRBJ1-1 | many | TRBV5-1 | CASSLAPGNNTEAFF | TGCGCCAGCAGCTTGGCCCCCGGGAATAACACTGAAGCTTTCTTT
TRBD2 | TRBJ2-3 | few | TRBV18 | CASSRTSGYTDTQYF | TGTGCCAGCTCACGGACTAGCGGTTACACAGATACGCAGTATTTT
TRBD2 | TRBJ2-2 | many | TRBV7-2 | CASSPSGTSFTGELFF | TGTGCCAGCAGCCCCTCCGGGACTAGCTTCACCGGGGAGCTGTTTTTT
TRBD1 | TRBJ1-1 | medium-sized | TRBV6-5 | CASSYHGTGGEAFF | TGTGCCAGCAGTTACCATGGGACAGGGGGTGAAGCTTTCTTT
. | TRBJ1-6 | many | TRBV29-1 | CSVGQGLDSPLHF | TGCAGCGTTGGTCAGGGTTTGGATTCACCCCTCCACTTT
TRBD2 | TRBJ2-7 | . | TRBV19 | CASSHFGTSKVQYF | TGTGCCAGTAGTCATTTCGGGACTAGTAAGGTGCAGTACTTC